This T cell receptor (beta chain) was observed in a study of blood T cell repertoires in COVID-19. Overall study: The United States, Italy and Spain provided the acute and convalescent COVID-19 samples. Sources were T cells, B-cell-depleted T cells, or PBMCs; the material itself was cDNA or gDNA.

V trimming: 7 bases; J trimming: 5 bases; junction bases outside the gene matches: 16. This CDR3 is 16 amino acids long. The V gene's germline CDR1 is LGHDT and CDR2 YNNKEL (reference sequence). Authors' analysis steps: Cell counts per sample came from amplifying reference gene primers. The table came from immunoSEQ multiplex PCR; TCRdb's copy has only in-frame clones and leaves some out. The V and J calls and clone size come from that table; D and trimming were worked out from the DNA. The table lists just under 65,000 clones, more than 60% of them singletons, with approximately 5% in the top ten. What was sequenced was peripheral blood. The chain has TRBV3-1 (or the pseudogene TRBV3-2) and TRBJ2-5; 7 bases are a match to TRBD2. The source of this sequence is a human donor in a cohort sampled during active COVID-19. The CDR3 sequence is CASTTHMGRGGETQYF. CDR3 in DNA: TGTGCCAGCACCACCCATATGGGGCGGGGAGGGGAGACCCAGTACTTC.